Shown below are 24 T cell receptor beta chains from a single sample sequenced in a study of control samples from healthy donors and cancer patients. The method was immunoSEQ multiplex PCR; TCRdb's version includes in-frame clones alone and lacks a portion of them. This table has about 180,000 clones, around 90% appearing once. The sample comprised blood. Source of these receptors: a woman in her forties or fifties in good health.

In its sample, this clone was seen once. V and J are TRBV4-1 and TRBJ2-7, with D tentatively TRBD2 (6 bases). Trimming took off 1 base at V and 3 bases at J, with 13 bases between the two ends. Germline V gene lookup returns CDR1 MGHRA and CDR2 YSYEKL. This CDR3 spans 15 amino acids. CDR3 residues: CASSQVVGTFYEQYF. In nucleotides, the CDR3 is TGCGCCAGCAGCCAAGTTGTGGGGACTTTCTACGAGCAGTACTTC.

This rearrangement joins TRBV4-1 to TRBJ1-1; 8 nucleotides line up with TRBD1. This CDR3 contains 15 residues. Germline trimming cut 4 bases from V and 4 bases from J; bases unmatched to any gene: 8. Germline-derived CDR1 and CDR2 are MGHRA and YSYEKL. CDR3 sequence (DNA): TGCGCCAGCAGCCGTGAGGCGACAGGGGTCACTGAAGCTTTCTTT. This sequence encodes CASSREATGVTEAFF.

The V gene is TRBV4-2, the J gene TRBJ1-2, with D perhaps matching TRBD1 (6 bases). Deletions cut 1 base from V and 0 bases from J, with 12 bases between. Germline CDR1 reads LGHNA; CDR2 reads YNFKEQ. The CDR3 sequence is 16 residues long. CDR3 sequence: CASSQAQDRPNYGYTF. Here the CDR3 DNA reads TGTGCCAGCAGCCAAGCTCAGGACAGACCTAACTATGGCTACACCTTC.

The V call is TRBV4-3, the J call TRBJ2-7, with 9 bases fitting TRBD2. CDR3 length: 15 amino acids. The J segment lost 2 bases and the V segment lost 1 base, leaving 3 bases of the junction unmatched. Germline-derived CDR1 and CDR2 are LGHNA and YSLEER. CDR3 sequence (DNA): TGCGCCAGCAGCCAAGGAATAGCGGGGGCCTACGAGCAGTACTTC. Translating gives CASSQGIAGAYEQYF.

The chain joins TRBV7-2 to TRBJ1-2, with D unresolved. This CDR3 region has 13 residues. The V end was cut by 5 bases, the J end by 8 bases, with 15 bases between. Germline V gene lookup returns CDR1 SGHTA and CDR2 FQGNSA. The CDR3 nucleotides read TGTGCCAGCAGCCCGACCCGGACCTCGGGCTACACCTTC. Protein: CASSPTRTSGYTF.

The chain recombines TRBV5-6 with TRBJ1-2; 9 nucleotides line up with TRBD1. Looked up from germline, CDR1 is SGHDT and CDR2 is YYEEEE. The length of the CDR3 is 16 residues. V dropped 2 bases and J dropped 4; count of bases not matched to a gene: 9. The CDR3: CASSFLQGAVGYGYTF. Here the CDR3 DNA reads TGTGCCAGCAGCTTCTTACAGGGGGCGGTGGGCTATGGCTACACCTTC.

The sample holds a few counts of this clone. This chain uses TRBV7-9 with TRBJ1-1; D is undetermined. The CDR3 consists of 13 residues. Germline V CDR1 and CDR2: SEHNR, FQNEAQ (reference sequence). Trimming removed 5 bases from V and 1 base from J, with 8 bases in between. This CDR3 is CASSPISNTEAFF. CDR3 in DNA: TGTGCCAGCAGCCCAATCTCGAACACTGAAGCTTTCTTT.

The rearrangement uses TRBV19 and TRBJ1-1; no firm D call. Germline V lookup: CDR1 LNHDA, CDR2 SQIVND (reference sequence). CDR3 length equals 12 residues. The CDR3 region is CSSADVNTEAFF. Written as DNA, the CDR3 is TGTAGTTCCGCCGACGTGAACACTGAAGCTTTCTTT.

The chain has TRBV19 and TRBJ1-1; TRBD1 might be the D (5 bases). Germline values: CDR1 LNHDA, CDR2 SQIVND (reference sequence). The V and J ends lost 1 base and 1 base respectively, with 10 bases between them. The CDR3 runs 15 residues. The CDR3 sequence: CASSIGQLANTEAFF. As DNA, the CDR3 is TGTGCCAGTAGTATAGGACAGCTCGCGAACACTGAAGCTTTCTTT.

This chain joins TRBV3-1 (or the pseudogene TRBV3-2) and TRBJ2-2; TRBD2 agrees at 7 bases. CDR1 and CDR2 (germline): LGHDT, YNNKEL (reference sequence). This CDR3 has 16 residues. The V gene end was trimmed by 4 bases and the J gene end by 0 bases; junction bases not matched to a gene: 5. CDR3 coding DNA: TGTGCCAGCAGCCTTTTAGCGGGTGCGAACACCGGGGAGCTGTTTTTT. This translates into CASSLLAGANTGELFF.

This rearrangement joins TRBV4-2 to TRBJ2-7; 13 nucleotides agree with TRBD2. CDR1 and CDR2 (germline): LGHNA, YNFKEQ. This CDR3 spans 17 amino acids. V was pared by 0 bases and J by 3 bases, with 5 bases of the junction left unmatched. The CDR3 reads CASSQEGGLAGNYEQYF. In DNA form, the CDR3 reads TGTGCCAGCAGCCAAGAGGGGGGACTAGCGGGAAACTACGAGCAGTACTTC.

This chain connects TRBV28 to TRBJ1-2; a possible D gene is TRBD1 (6 bases). The CDR3 spans 15 residues. From germline, CDR1 is MDHEN and CDR2 SYDVKM. The CDR3: CAIFLRDTSNYGYTF. CDR3 nucleotide sequence: TGTGCGATATTCCTGAGGGACACCAGTAACTATGGCTACACCTTC.

The chain employs TRBV6-5 and TRBJ1-5; TRBD1 agrees at 9 bases. The germline V gene has CDR1 MNHEY and CDR2 SVGAGI. The ends lost 6 bases at V and 4 bases at J; junction bases unmatched: 4. The CDR3 has 14 amino acids. DNA of the CDR3: TGTGCCAGCAGCACCGGGACAGGGAATCAGCCCCAGCATTTT. Translation: CASSTGTGNQPQHF.

The chain is built from TRBV7-3 and TRBJ2-1; TRBD2 agrees at 8 bases. V shed 3 bases, J shed 4 bases, and the junction held 2 bases outside the gene matches. Germline V CDR1 and CDR2: SGHTA, FQGTGA. This CDR3 is 14 amino acids long. The CDR3 region has the DNA TGTGCCAGCAGCTTTCGGGGGGGTTACAATGAGCAGTTCTTC. Its protein product is CASSFRGGYNEQFF.

This chain connects TRBV6-2 or TRBV6-3 to TRBJ2-7; D is perhaps TRBD1 (6 bases). Germline values: CDR1 MNHEY, CDR2 SVGEGT. The CDR3 loop spans 16 amino acids. Trimming took off 2 bases at V and 2 bases at J, with 16 bases between the two ends. The DNA for the CDR3 is TGTGCCAGCAGTTACCTATCGACAGGCGTCCCCTACGAGCAGTACTTC. This sequence encodes CASSYLSTGVPYEQYF.

This chain joins TRBV7-2 and TRBJ2-5; unclear D gene. Deletions cut 4 bases from V and 1 base from J, with 4 bases between. Germline lookup yields CDR1 SGHTA and CDR2 FQGNSA. The CDR3 spans 12 residues. CDR3 in amino acids: CASSWSQETQYF. The CDR3, as DNA: TGTGCCAGCAGCTGGTCCCAAGAGACCCAGTACTTC.

The J gene is TRBJ2-7, the V gene TRBV9; D possibly corresponds to TRBD1 (5 bases). The CDR3 runs 12 residues. The ends were cut back, 2 bases at V and 5 bases at J, with 8 bases in the middle. Germline CDR1 SGDLS, CDR2 YYNGEE. CDR3 amino acids: CASSVDSNEQYF. In DNA, the CDR3 is TGTGCCAGCAGCGTCGACAGTAACGAGCAGTACTTC.

The chain uses TRBV3-1 (or the pseudogene TRBV3-2) and TRBJ1-5; 7 bases are shared with TRBD1. Losses at the gene ends were 4 bases for V and 0 bases for J; bases not matched to a gene: 3. Germline CDR1 and CDR2: LGHDT and YNNKEL (reference sequence). This CDR3 has 15 amino acids. This CDR3 is CASSLTGYSNQPQHF. The CDR3 nucleotides read TGTGCCAGCAGCCTGACAGGGTATAGCAATCAGCCCCAGCATTTT.

This chain's CDR3 is CASSFRSGDSPLHF. The CDR3 DNA follows: TGTGCCAGCAGCTTCAGGTCGGGGGATTCACCCCTCCACTTT. The chain carries TRBV13 and TRBJ1-6; D perhaps matches TRBD1 (5 bases). Per the germline V gene, CDR1 is PRHDT and CDR2 is FYEKMQ (reference sequence). The V gene lost 3 bases and the J gene lost 8 bases, with 11 bases spanning the gap. The CDR3 is made up of 14 amino acids.

This chain links TRBV19 with TRBJ1-5; 11 nucleotides match TRBD1. The V segment lost 6 bases and the J segment 6 bases; nucleotides outside the gene matches: 7. The germline gives CDR1 LNHDA, CDR2 SQIVND (reference sequence). The CDR3 contains 15 residues. CDR3 bases: TGTGCCAGTAGCCTGGGACAGGGGGATCGTCAGCCCCAGCATTTT. Its protein is CASSLGQGDRQPQHF.

The chain joins TRBV6-2 or TRBV6-3 to TRBJ2-3; tentative D call: TRBD2 (6 bases). The CDR3 runs 17 residues. The germline V gene encodes CDR1 MNHEY and CDR2 SVGEGT. Trimming stripped 5 bases from V and 0 bases from J, with 18 bases between. This CDR3 reads CASSLGTTAGSTDTQYF. CDR3 sequence (DNA): TGTGCCAGCAGTCTCGGGACGACGGCGGGGAGCACAGATACGCAGTATTTT.

This chain connects TRBV11-1 to TRBJ1-1, with 9 bases matching TRBD1. With V trimmed by 4 bases and J by 8 bases, 8 bases remained unmatched. This CDR3 is 14 amino acids long. Looked up from germline, CDR1 is SGHAT and CDR2 is FQDESV (reference sequence). Here the CDR3 DNA reads TGTGCCAGCAGCTCCCGGACAGGGGCCCCCGAAGCTTTCTTT. Its protein is CASSSRTGAPEAFF.

The chain is built from TRBV7-8 and TRBJ1-5, with D perhaps matching TRBD1 (5 bases). The V end was cut by 6 bases, the J end by 0 bases, with 12 bases between. This CDR3 contains 15 residues. The germline CDR1 and CDR2 sequences are SGHVS and FQNEAQ. The CDR3 nucleotides are TGTGCCAGCAGATCGGGACTTCATAGCAATCAGCCCCAGCATTTT. Its translation: CASRSGLHSNQPQHF.

The genes are TRBV5-4 and TRBJ2-5; 9 bases are shared with TRBD2. V dropped 1 base and J dropped 5; count of bases not matched to a gene: 6. The germline gives CDR1 SGHNT, CDR2 YYREEE (reference sequence). The CDR3 spans 15 residues. The CDR3 sequence: CASSLSAGGRETQYF. The CDR3, as DNA: TGTGCCAGCAGCTTGTCGGCGGGAGGGCGCGAGACCCAGTACTTC.